The text below deals with one T cell receptor beta chain. The V end lost 2 bases, the J end lost 3 bases, and 13 bases lay between the germline ends. This CDR3 comprises 15 residues. In germline, CDR1 is ENHRY, CDR2 SYGVKD. This record belongs to a study of blood T cell repertoires in COVID-19. About the study: The cDNA or gDNA used as material had been derived from T cells, B-cell-depleted T cells, or PBMCs.

Clones were sequenced by immunoSEQ multiplex PCR, and TCRdb holds only the in-frame ones, with some missing. Of about 90,000 clones listed, 91% were seen once; the top ten hold about 1.7%. This chain connects TRBV10-3 to TRBJ1-2, with no clear D. The TCR originated in a human donor with active COVID-19. The donor label of this sample is uncertain. Sample: peripheral blood. The CDR3 is CAISEPAAGYYGYTF. In nucleotides, the CDR3 is TGTGCCATCAGTGAGCCCGCGGCGGGGTACTATGGCTACACCTTC.